These 10 T cell receptor beta chains came from one sample sequenced in a study of T cells in Graves' hyperthyroidism and ophthalmopathy. Amplified regions were TCR beta CDR3 sequences from RNA transcripts. Primed by the HTBI set, a first-round RT-PCR was run on the TCR CDR3. TCRdb independently ran MiXCR on the multiplex PCR reads; one entry per CDR3 protein. This table holds 530,000 or so distinct CDR3 sequences, approximately 25% found once. Sequenced input: blood. The receptors shown here come from a woman aged 30 to 39 with Graves' ophthalmopathy.

This clonotype was counted ten times or more. The J gene is TRBJ1-3, the V gene TRBV20-1, with D possibly TRBD1 on 5 matching bases. Germline V CDR1 and CDR2: DFQATT, SNEGSKA (reference sequence). This CDR3 region has 17 residues. With 5 bases removed from V and 0 bases from J, the gap between germline ends came to 20 bases. The CDR3 bases are TGCAGTGCTCGACCGGTGACAGCCCCGAGCTCTGGAAACACCATATATTTT. Translated, it gives CSARPVTAPSSGNTIYF.

This clonotype showed up many times. V usage is TRBV2 and J usage is TRBJ2-5; D is possibly TRBD1 or TRBD2 (5 bases each). Per germline, CDR1 SNHLY and CDR2 FYNNEI. CDR3 length equals 13 residues. With 6 bases removed from V and 6 bases from J, the gap between germline ends came to 14 bases. CDR3 residues: CASRRDGEKTQYF. The CDR3 bases are TGTGCCAGCAGAAGGGACGGGGAGAAGACCCAGTACTTC.

Notes on this clonotype: A much larger clonotype is one base distant, so this may be a read error. The conserved final phenylalanine or tryptophan is absent from the CDR3, which likely points to a read error. The chain uses TRBV12-3 or TRBV12-4 and TRBJ1-2, with D possibly being TRBD1 (6 bases). The CDR3 covers 12 residues. V shed 8 bases and J shed 4 bases, with 11 bases lying between them. CDR3 protein: CASLDSSYGYTL. The DNA for the CDR3 is TGTGCCAGCCTGGACAGCTCCTATGGCTACACCTTG.

Only a few counts were recorded for this clonotype. The chain uses TRBV2 and TRBJ1-1, with 7 bases aligning to TRBD1. Germline CDR1 is SNHLY and CDR2 is FYNNEI. The CDR3 is 14 amino acids. The V and J ends lost 7 bases and 1 base, in that order; junction bases with no gene match: 6. In nucleotides, the CDR3 is TGTGCCAGCACTCGACAGGGAGGGAACACTGAAGCTTTCTTT. Amino acids: CASTRQGGNTEAFF. Using reference TRBV2 and TRBJ1-1 for the parts outside the CDR3, the full variable domain is EPEVTQTPSHQVTQMGQEVILRCVPISNHLYFYWYRQILGQKVEFLVSFYNNEISEKSEIFDDQFSVERPDGSNFTLKIRSTKLEDSAMYFCASTRQGGNTEAFFGQGTRLTVV.

This clonotype was seen ten or more times. The chain has TRBV4-3 and TRBJ2-2; D gene ambiguous. There are 13 residues in the CDR3. Germline CDR1 LGHNA, CDR2 YSLEER. The V end lost 0 bases, the J end lost 3 bases, and 2 bases lay between the germline ends. CDR3 in DNA: TGCGCCAGCAGCCAAGATCACACCGGGGAGCTGTTTTTT. It translates to CASSQDHTGELFF.

Many counts were recorded for this clonotype. The CDR3 nucleotides are TGTGCCAGCAGCGACCGGGACAGGGGTCGGTACGAGCAGTACTTC. Translated: CASSDRDRGRYEQYF. This chain uses TRBV7-2 with TRBJ2-7; 10 nucleotides agree with TRBD1. CDR1 is SGHTA and CDR2 is FQGNSA in the germline V gene. The length of the CDR3 is 15 residues. J gave up 4 bases and V 5 bases, and 8 bases lay outside the gene matches.

A few counts support this clonotype. The V and J genes are TRBV28 and TRBJ2-5; D call uncertain. The CDR3 covers 15 residues. Trimming stripped 5 bases from V and 0 bases from J, with 13 bases between. Looked up from germline, CDR1 is MDHEN and CDR2 is SYDVKM. CDR3 coding DNA: TGTGCCAGCAGTCCTCAATCGGCTTACCAAGAGACCCAGTACTTC. This codes for CASSPQSAYQETQYF.

The CDR3 loop reads CASSLEGSAFF. CDR3 in DNA: TGCGCCAGCAGCTTGGAAGGGTCAGCTTTCTTT. The V and J genes are TRBV5-1 and TRBJ1-1, with D hard to call. The V gene's germline CDR1 is SGHRS and CDR2 YFSETQ. Trimming removed 0 bases from V and 10 bases from J, with 7 bases in between. The CDR3 loop spans 11 amino acids.

The chain has TRBV13 and TRBJ1-1; 11 nucleotides agree with TRBD1. Germline V CDR1 and CDR2: PRHDT, FYEKMQ (reference sequence). J gave up 5 bases and V 4 bases, and 6 bases lay outside the gene matches. The CDR3 extends over 15 amino acids. The CDR3 loop is CASSSSGTGGTEAFF. DNA for the CDR3: TGTGCCAGCAGCTCCTCCGGGACAGGGGGGACTGAAGCTTTCTTT. Supplemented by reference TRBV13 and TRBJ1-1, the full variable domain reads AAGVIQSPRHLIKEKRETATLKCYPIPRHDTVYWYQQGPGQDPQFLISFYEKMQSDKGSIPDRFSAQQFSDYHSELNMSSLELGDSALYFCASSSSGTGGTEAFFGQGTRLTVV.

This clonotype came up a few times. The chain carries TRBV10-2 and TRBJ1-1; no reliable D call. The V end lost 0 bases, the J end lost 4 bases, and 12 bases lay between the germline ends. Germline loops: CDR1 WSHSY, CDR2 SAAADI. The CDR3 consists of 15 residues. CDR3 nucleotide sequence: TGCGCCAGCAGTGAGTCGCAAGGGCCAGTCACTGAAGCTTTCTTT. Translating it yields CASSESQGPVTEAFF.